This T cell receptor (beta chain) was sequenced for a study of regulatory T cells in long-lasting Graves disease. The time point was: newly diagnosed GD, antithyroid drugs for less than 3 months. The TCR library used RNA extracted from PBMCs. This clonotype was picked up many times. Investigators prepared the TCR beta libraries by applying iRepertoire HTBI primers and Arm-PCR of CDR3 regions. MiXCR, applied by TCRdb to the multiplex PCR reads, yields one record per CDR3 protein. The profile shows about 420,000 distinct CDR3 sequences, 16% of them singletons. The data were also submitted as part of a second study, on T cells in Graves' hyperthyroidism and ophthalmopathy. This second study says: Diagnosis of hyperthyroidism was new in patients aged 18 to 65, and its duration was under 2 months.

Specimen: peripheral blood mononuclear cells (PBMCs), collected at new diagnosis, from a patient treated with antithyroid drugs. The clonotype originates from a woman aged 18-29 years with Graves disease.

The CDR3 sequence: CASSPTGGWYGYTF. The CDR3 DNA is TGTGCCAGCAGTCCAACAGGGGGCTGGTATGGCTACACCTTC. The rearrangement links TRBV28 to TRBJ1-2; TRBD1 agrees at 9 bases. The germline gives CDR1 MDHEN, CDR2 SYDVKM. The ends lost 5 bases at V and 5 bases at J; junction bases unmatched: 6. The CDR3 extends over 14 amino acids.